Listed below are T cell receptor beta chains from one sample, sequenced in a study of T cell clonotyping in hematopoietic cell transplantation. The protocol was immunoSEQ multiplex PCR, while the TCRdb copy is restricted to in-frame clones and leaves out a portion. This sample yields some 8,800 clones, of which around 90% are seen a single time; 4.2% belongs to the top ten. Here the sequenced sample was peripheral blood mononuclear cells, taken at the time of graft-versus-host disease after allogeneic stem cell transplant. Receptor source: a male patient in his sixties or seventies who had an allogeneic stem cell transplant from a related donor, so the T cells may come from the graft donor. Some clones in this sample may be carry-over from other donors' samples. Both conserved end residues are part of each CDR3. The D gene is left open where the match is weak. Expanded clones are given a class, and other clones once, few, many or no size at all.

NA | TRBD1 | TRBJ2-7 | TRBV12-5 | CASGTGTGGEQYF | TGTGCTAGTGGAACCGGGACAGGGGGCGAGCAGTACTTC
once | NA | TRBJ1-2 | TRBV6-5 | CASRFGMARGYTF | TGTGCCAGCAGATTCGGGATGGCGCGGGGCTACACCTTC
NA | TRBD2 | TRBJ2-2 | TRBV14 | CASSQVPLRLAGASGELFF | TGTGCCAGCAGCCAAGTGCCCTTACGACTAGCGGGGGCGTCCGGGGAGCTGTTTTTT
NA | NA | TRBJ2-1 | TRBV19 | CASSIRLRAGPYNEQFF | TGTGCCAGTAGTATTAGGTTAAGGGCAGGACCTTACAATGAGCAGTTCTTC
NA | NA | TRBJ1-5 | TRBV6-1 | CASSGEGVQPQHF | TGTGCCAGCAGTGGAGAGGGGGTTCAGCCCCAGCATTTT
once | TRBD1 | TRBJ1-1 | TRBV7-3 | CASSEYGTANTEAFF | TGTGCCAGCAGCGAATACGGGACAGCTAACACTGAAGCTTTCTTT
NA | NA | TRBJ2-7 | TRBV4-3 | CASSLRWGSEQYF | TGCGCCAGCAGCCTTCGTTGGGGTTCCGAGCAGTACTTC
NA | NA | TRBJ2-1 | TRBV9 | CASSVDGDSYNEQFF | TGTGCCAGCAGCGTAGACGGGGACTCCTACAATGAGCAGTTCTTC
NA | NA | TRBJ1-2 | TRBV27 | CASSRGGYGYTF | TGTGCCAGTTCTAGAGGTGGCTATGGCTACACCTTC
NA | NA | TRBJ2-2 | TRBV7-3 | CASSQTSGELFF | TGTGCCAGCAGCCAGACTAGCGGGGAGCTGTTTTTT
NA | NA | TRBJ1-2 | TRBV4-3 | CASSQVGTAYGYTF | TGCGCCAGCAGCCAAGTTGGGACGGCATATGGCTACACCTTC
NA | NA | TRBJ1-1 | TRBV11-3 | CASSPYRDSTMYEAFF | TGTGCCAGCAGCCCTTATAGGGATTCCACCATGTATGAAGCTTTCTTT
NA | TRBD2 | TRBJ2-7 | TRBV18 | CASCESSGGAVEQYF | TGTGCCAGCTGTGAGTCCTCCGGGGGGGCGGTCGAGCAGTACTTC
NA | NA | TRBJ1-1 | TRBV7-3 | CASSPLGGENTEAFF | TGTGCCAGCAGCCCCCTAGGGGGAGAGAACACTGAAGCTTTCTTT
NA | NA | TRBJ1-2 | TRBV7-2 | CASSGRQTVYGYTF | TGTGCCAGCAGCGGTCGACAGACGGTCTATGGCTACACCTTC
NA | NA | TRBJ2-5 | TRBV27 | CASSFSTGLLKETQYF | TGTGCCAGCAGTTTTTCGACAGGTCTGCTTAAAGAGACCCAGTACTTC
NA | NA | TRBJ2-7 | TRBV28 | CASSTDGTSYEQYF | TGTGCCAGCAGTACGGACGGGACCTCCTACGAGCAGTACTTC
NA | NA | TRBJ2-1 | TRBV6-1 | CAVTGFDEQFF | TGTGCCGTGACGGGATTCGATGAGCAGTTCTTC
once | NA | TRBJ1-2 | TRBV6-6 | CASRSPRVEGYTF | TGTGCCAGCAGATCCCCCAGGGTGGAGGGCTACACCTTC
NA | TRBD1 | TRBJ1-1 | TRBV28 | CASGAGGSMNTEAFF | TGTGCCAGCGGGGCAGGGGGTAGCATGAACACTGAAGCTTTCTTT
NA | NA | TRBJ1-6 | TRBV28 | CASSARSSYNSPLHF | TGTGCCAGCAGCGCCAGGAGCTCCTATAATTCACCCCTCCACTTT
NA | TRBD1 | TRBJ1-1 | TRBV6-1 | CASSRGLTEAFF | TGTGCCAGCAGTAGGGGGCTTACTGAAGCTTTCTTT
NA | TRBD2 | TRBJ2-3 | TRBV11-1 | CASTLGGNTDTQYF | TGTGCCAGCACCTTGGGGGGGAACACAGATACGCAGTATTTT
NA | NA | TRBJ2-7 | TRBV4-1 | CASSQTPRAGEQYF | TGCGCCAGCAGCCAAACACCGAGGGCGGGCGAGCAGTACTTC
NA | TRBD2 | TRBJ2-3 | TRBV18 | CASSPFPSGASDTQYF | TGTGCCAGCTCACCATTTCCTAGCGGGGCTTCAGATACGCAGTATTTT
NA | TRBD1 | TRBJ1-1 | TRBV4-2 | CASSQDRGMDTEAFF | TGTGCCAGCAGCCAAGACAGGGGGATGGACACTGAAGCTTTCTTT
NA | TRBD2 | TRBJ2-5 | TRBV11-2 | CASSSRGVGETQYF | TGTGCCAGCAGCTCCCGGGGGGTTGGGGAGACCCAGTACTTC
NA | TRBD2 | TRBJ2-5 | TRBV19 | CASSGGGSGEETQYF | TGTGCCAGTAGCGGGGGGGGTAGCGGGGAAGAGACCCAGTACTTC
NA | NA | TRBJ2-5 | TRBV19 | CASSIAAIQETQYF | TGTGCCAGTAGTATAGCTGCTATACAAGAGACCCAGTACTTC
NA | NA | TRBJ1-4 | TRBV28 | CASSHGSKREKLFF | TGTGCCAGCAGTCACGGTTCGAAGCGGGAAAAACTGTTTTTT
NA | NA | TRBJ2-3 | TRBV20-1 | CSARAQDTQYF | TGCAGTGCTAGAGCCCAGGATACGCAGTATTTT
NA | TRBD1 | TRBJ2-1 | TRBV9 | CASSVGGQGFEQFF | TGTGCCAGCAGCGTAGGGGGACAGGGTTTTGAGCAGTTCTTC
NA | NA | TRBJ1-2 | TRBV19 | CASSAQGGSSGYTF | TGTGCCAGTAGTGCCCAGGGAGGATCGTCCGGCTACACCTTC
NA | TRBD1 | TRBJ2-2 | TRBV19 | CASSVPGTGVVRELFF | TGTGCCAGTAGTGTTCCCGGGACAGGGGTGGTGCGGGAGCTGTTTTTT
once | NA | TRBJ1-1 | TRBV11-2 | CASSRAGGPEAFF | TGTGCCAGCAGCCGGGCCGGGGGGCCTGAAGCTTTCTTT
NA | NA | TRBJ1-1 | TRBV28 | CASSVYVLNTEAFF | TGTGCCAGCAGTGTCTACGTTCTGAACACTGAAGCTTTCTTT
NA | NA | TRBJ2-1 | TRBV30 | CATSSRMLSYNEQFF | TGTGCCACCAGCAGTAGGATGCTGTCCTACAATGAGCAGTTCTTC
NA | TRBD1 | TRBJ1-6 | TRBV6-6 | CASRPGTGFNSPLHF | TGTGCCAGCAGACCGGGGACAGGGTTTAATTCACCCCTCCACTTT
NA | NA | TRBJ1-2 | TRBV7-9 | CASSLATPVYGYTF | TGTGCCAGCAGCTTAGCAACACCCGTCTATGGCTACACCTTC
NA | NA | TRBJ2-7 | TRBV27 | CASSTLEGPAYEQYF | TGTGCCAGCAGTACCCTGGAGGGGCCCGCCTACGAGCAGTACTTC
NA | NA | TRBJ1-2 | TRBV11-2 | CASSFPFFVREAGYTF | TGTGCCAGCAGCTTTCCGTTTTTTGTCAGGGAGGCTGGCTACACCTTC
NA | TRBD2 | TRBJ2-1 | TRBV4-1 | CASRLSGGEYNEQFF | TGCGCCAGCAGATTGAGCGGGGGGGAATACAATGAGCAGTTCTTC
once | NA | TRBJ2-5 | TRBV2 | CAGDQGLKTQYF | TGTGCCGGAGACCAGGGTTTAAAGACCCAGTACTTC
NA | NA | TRBJ2-5 | TRBV19 | CASSQDRETQYF | TGTGCCAGTAGTCAAGACAGAGAGACCCAGTACTTC
NA | TRBD1 | TRBJ2-3 | TRBV6-1 | CASSRQGRVDTQYF | TGTGCCAGCAGCAGACAGGGGCGAGTCGATACGCAGTATTTT
NA | TRBD1 | TRBJ1-2 | TRBV19 | CASSTPGQGNYGYTF | TGTGCCAGTAGTACTCCGGGACAGGGTAACTATGGCTACACCTTC
NA | NA | TRBJ2-5 | TRBV2 | CASSVGGIQETQYF | TGTGCCAGCAGTGTGGGGGGAATTCAAGAGACCCAGTACTTC
NA | NA | TRBJ1-6 | TRBV6-5 | CASNYGQYNSPLHF | TGTGCCAGCAACTATGGACAGTATAATTCACCCCTCCACTTT
NA | TRBD1 | TRBJ1-3 | TRBV11-2 | CASSSGTGLRGTGNTIYF | TGTGCCAGCAGCTCCGGGACAGGGTTAAGGGGAACTGGAAACACCATATATTTT
once | NA | TRBJ1-5 | TRBV6-1 | CASSDRINQPQHF | TGTGCCAGCAGTGACAGGATAAATCAGCCCCAGCATTTT
NA | NA | TRBJ1-3 | TRBV7-6 | CASATAGRGNTIYF | TGTGCCAGCGCCACGGCGGGACGTGGAAACACCATATATTTT
NA | NA | TRBJ1-4 | TRBV19 | CASRPGSLSTNEKLFF | TGTGCCAGCAGGCCGGGGTCACTGTCAACTAATGAAAAACTGTTTTTT
NA | NA | TRBJ2-7 | TRBV28 | CASSFTNEQYF | TGTGCCAGCAGTTTCACTAACGAGCAGTACTTC
NA | TRBD1 | TRBJ1-2 | TRBV2 | CASSKDRGIYGYTF | TGTGCCAGCAGCAAAGACAGGGGAATTTATGGCTACACCTTC
NA | TRBD2 | TRBJ2-5 | TRBV7-2 | CASSFSTSGGGETQYF | TGTGCCAGCAGCTTTTCGACTAGCGGGGGCGGAGAGACCCAGTACTTC
once | NA | TRBJ1-2 | TRBV28 | CASCWGGRTNYGYTF | TGTGCCAGCTGCTGGGGGGGGCGGACGAACTATGGCTACACCTTC
large | NA | TRBJ2-6 | TRBV19 | CASSISGANVLTF | TGTGCCAGTAGTATCTCAGGGGCCAACGTCCTGACTTTC
NA | NA | TRBJ2-5 | TRBV29-1 | CSVAQGIGEQYF | TGCAGCGTGGCACAGGGAATTGGAGAGCAGTACTTC
NA | NA | TRBJ2-5 | TRBV19 | CASSPWTADVGTQYF | TGTGCCAGTAGTCCGTGGACGGCCGATGTTGGGACCCAGTACTTC
NA | NA | TRBJ1-2 | TRBV19 | CASSMGAENGYTF | TGTGCCAGTAGTATGGGGGCCGAGAATGGCTACACCTTC